This entry is about one T cell receptor (beta chain). The CDR3 consists of 14 residues. Germline V gives CDR1 MNHEY, CDR2 SVGAGI. Trimming left V 9 bases short and J 6 bases short, with 21 bases between. Profiled with immunoSEQ multiplex PCR; TCRdb holds only in-frame clones, not every one. The table lists 150,000 to 200,000 clones, about 74% of them singletons. The entry originates in a study of blood T cell repertoires in COVID-19. Turning to the study itself: Some COVID-19 samples were acute and others convalescent; all came from the United States, Italy and Spain. The cDNA or gDNA used as material had been derived from T cells, B-cell-depleted T cells, or PBMCs.

The TCR originated in a woman older than 75 with acute or convalescent COVID-19. The rearrangement links TRBV6-5 to TRBJ2-7; D is perhaps TRBD1 (5 bases). The specimen was peripheral blood. DNA for the CDR3: TGTGCCAGTAGGCTGGGCAGGGTTATGTCCGAGCAGTACTTC. Its protein is CASRLGRVMSEQYF.